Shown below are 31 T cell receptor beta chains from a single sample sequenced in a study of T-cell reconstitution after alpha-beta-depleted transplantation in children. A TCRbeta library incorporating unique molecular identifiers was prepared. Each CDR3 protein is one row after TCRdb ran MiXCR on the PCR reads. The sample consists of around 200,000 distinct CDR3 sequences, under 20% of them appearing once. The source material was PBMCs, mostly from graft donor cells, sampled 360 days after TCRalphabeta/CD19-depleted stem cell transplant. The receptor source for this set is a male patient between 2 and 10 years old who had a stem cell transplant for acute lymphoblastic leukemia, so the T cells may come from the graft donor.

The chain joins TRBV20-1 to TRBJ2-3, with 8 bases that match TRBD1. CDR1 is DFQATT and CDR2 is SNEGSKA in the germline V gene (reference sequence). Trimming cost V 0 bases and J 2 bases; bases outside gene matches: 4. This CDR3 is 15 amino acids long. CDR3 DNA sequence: TGCAGTGCTAGAGATTCCCAGGGGGCCACAGATACGCAGTATTTT. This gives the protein CSARDSQGATDTQYF.

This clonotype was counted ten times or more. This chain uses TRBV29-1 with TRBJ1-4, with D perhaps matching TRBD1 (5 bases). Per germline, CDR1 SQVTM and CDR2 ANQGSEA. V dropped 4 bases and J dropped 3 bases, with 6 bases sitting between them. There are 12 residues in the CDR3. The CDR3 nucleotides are TGCAGCGTTGGGGACCCTAATGAAAAACTGTTTTTT. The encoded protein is CSVGDPNEKLFF.

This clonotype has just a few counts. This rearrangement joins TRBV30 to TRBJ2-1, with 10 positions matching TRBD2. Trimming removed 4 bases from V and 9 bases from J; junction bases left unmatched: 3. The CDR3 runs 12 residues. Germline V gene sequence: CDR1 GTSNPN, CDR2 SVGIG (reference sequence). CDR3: CAWTSGSSEQFF. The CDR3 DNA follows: TGTGCCTGGACTAGCGGGAGTAGTGAGCAGTTCTTC.

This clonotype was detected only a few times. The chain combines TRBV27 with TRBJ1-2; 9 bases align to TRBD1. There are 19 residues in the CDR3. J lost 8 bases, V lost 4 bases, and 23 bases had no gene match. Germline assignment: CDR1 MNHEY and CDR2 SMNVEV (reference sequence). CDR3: CASSYPGTGFFRSSWGYTF. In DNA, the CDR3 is TGTGCCAGCAGTTACCCTGGGACAGGGTTTTTTAGGAGCTCTTGGGGCTACACCTTC.

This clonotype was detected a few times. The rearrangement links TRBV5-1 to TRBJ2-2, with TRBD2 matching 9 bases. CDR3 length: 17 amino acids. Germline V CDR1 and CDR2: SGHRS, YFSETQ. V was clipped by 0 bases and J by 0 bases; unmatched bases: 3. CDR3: CASSLDPSGTNTGELFF. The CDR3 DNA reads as TGCGCCAGCAGCTTGGACCCTAGCGGGACGAACACCGGGGAGCTGTTTTTT.

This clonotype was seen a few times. The CDR3 here is CASSFRQGNTGELFF. For the CDR3, the DNA is TGTGCCAGCAGTTTCCGACAGGGTAACACCGGGGAGCTGTTTTTT. The chain carries TRBV12-3 or TRBV12-4 and TRBJ2-2; 7 bases are a match to TRBD1. CDR3 length: 15 amino acids. The V and J ends lost 3 bases and 2 bases, in that order; junction bases with no gene match: 3.

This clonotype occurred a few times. The CDR3 is CASSSGMAGTGDTEAFF. CDR3 bases: TGTGCCAGCTCATCGGGAATGGCGGGGACAGGGGACACTGAAGCTTTCTTT. This rearrangement joins TRBV18 to TRBJ1-1, with 10 bases that match TRBD1. CDR3 length: 17 amino acids. Trimming took 5 bases from V and 3 from J; bases not matched to a gene: 12. Looked up from germline, CDR1 is KGHSH and CDR2 is LQKENI.

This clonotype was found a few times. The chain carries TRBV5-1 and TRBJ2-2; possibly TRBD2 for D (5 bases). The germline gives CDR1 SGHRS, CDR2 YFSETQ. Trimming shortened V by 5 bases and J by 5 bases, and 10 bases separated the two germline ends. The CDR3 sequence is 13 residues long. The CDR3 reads CASRFTGTGELFF. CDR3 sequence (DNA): TGCGCCAGCAGGTTTACGGGGACCGGGGAGCTGTTTTTT.

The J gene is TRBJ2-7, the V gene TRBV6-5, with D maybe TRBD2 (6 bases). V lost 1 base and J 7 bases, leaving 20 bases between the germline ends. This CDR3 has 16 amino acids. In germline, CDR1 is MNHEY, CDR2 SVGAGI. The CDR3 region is CASSYFGTPILGEQYF. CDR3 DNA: TGTGCCAGCAGTTACTTTGGGACTCCGATTTTGGGGGAGCAGTACTTC.

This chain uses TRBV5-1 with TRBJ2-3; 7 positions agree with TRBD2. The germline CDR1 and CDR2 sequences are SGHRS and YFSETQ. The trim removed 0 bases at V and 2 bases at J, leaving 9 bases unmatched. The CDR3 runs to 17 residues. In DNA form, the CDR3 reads TGCGCCAGCAGCTTGGTTCCGCGGGGGACGTCCACAGATACGCAGTATTTT. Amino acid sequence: CASSLVPRGTSTDTQYF.

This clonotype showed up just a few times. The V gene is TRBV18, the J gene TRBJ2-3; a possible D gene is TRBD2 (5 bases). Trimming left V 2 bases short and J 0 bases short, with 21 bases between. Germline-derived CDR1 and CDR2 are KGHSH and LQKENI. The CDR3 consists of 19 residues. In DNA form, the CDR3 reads TGTGCCAGCTCACCAAGCCTAGCCTTCCCGAACACTAGCACAGATACGCAGTATTTT. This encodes CASSPSLAFPNTSTDTQYF.

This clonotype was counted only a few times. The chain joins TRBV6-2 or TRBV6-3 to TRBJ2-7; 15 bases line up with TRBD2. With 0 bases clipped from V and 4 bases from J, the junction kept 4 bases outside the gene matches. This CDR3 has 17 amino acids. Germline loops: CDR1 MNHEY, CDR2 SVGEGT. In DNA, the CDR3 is TGTGCCAGCAGTTACTCCGGACTAGCGGGAGGGCCGTACGAGCAGTACTTC. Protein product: CASSYSGLAGGPYEQYF.

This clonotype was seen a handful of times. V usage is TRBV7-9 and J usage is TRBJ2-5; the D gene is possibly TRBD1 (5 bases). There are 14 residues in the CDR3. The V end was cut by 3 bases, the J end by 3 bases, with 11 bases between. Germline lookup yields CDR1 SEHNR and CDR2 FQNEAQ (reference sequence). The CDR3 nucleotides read TGTGCCAGCAGCTTCCCGACAGTCAAAGAGACCCAGTACTTC. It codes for CASSFPTVKETQYF.

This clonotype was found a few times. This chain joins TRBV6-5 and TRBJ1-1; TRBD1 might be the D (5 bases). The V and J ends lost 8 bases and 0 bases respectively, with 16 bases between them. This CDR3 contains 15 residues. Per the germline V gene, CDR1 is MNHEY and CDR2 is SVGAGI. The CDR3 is CASVRDGALNTEAFF. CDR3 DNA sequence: TGTGCCAGCGTCCGGGACGGGGCCCTGAACACTGAAGCTTTCTTT.

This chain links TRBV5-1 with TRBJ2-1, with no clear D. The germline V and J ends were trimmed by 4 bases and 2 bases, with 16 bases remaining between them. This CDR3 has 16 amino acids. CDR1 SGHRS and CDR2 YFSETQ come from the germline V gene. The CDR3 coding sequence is TGCGCCAGCAGCGAGCACAGCTTCCTCGCCTACAATGAGCAGTTCTTC. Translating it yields CASSEHSFLAYNEQFF.

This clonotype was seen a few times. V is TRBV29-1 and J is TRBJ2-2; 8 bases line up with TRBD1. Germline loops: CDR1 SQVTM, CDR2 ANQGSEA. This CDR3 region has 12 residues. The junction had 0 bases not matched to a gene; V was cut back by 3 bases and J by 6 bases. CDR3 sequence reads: CSVETGAGELFF. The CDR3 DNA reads TGCAGCGTTGAGACAGGGGCCGGGGAGCTGTTTTTT.

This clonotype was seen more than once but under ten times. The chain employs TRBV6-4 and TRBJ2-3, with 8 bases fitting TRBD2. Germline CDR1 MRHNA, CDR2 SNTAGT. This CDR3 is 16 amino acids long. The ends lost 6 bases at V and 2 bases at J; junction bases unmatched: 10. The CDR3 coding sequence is TGTGCCAGCAGAAGGTTCGGGGGGGCTACCACAGATACGCAGTATTTT. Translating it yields CASRRFGGATTDTQYF.

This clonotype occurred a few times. The CDR3 loop is CASSPRTETYEQYF. The CDR3 DNA sequence: TGTGCCAGCAGCCCCCGGACTGAAACCTACGAGCAGTACTTC. V is TRBV7-2 and J is TRBJ2-7, with D maybe TRBD2 (5 bases). Trimming took 5 bases from V and 2 from J, leaving 13 bases between them. The CDR3 is made up of 14 amino acids. Germline V lookup: CDR1 SGHTA, CDR2 FQGNSA.

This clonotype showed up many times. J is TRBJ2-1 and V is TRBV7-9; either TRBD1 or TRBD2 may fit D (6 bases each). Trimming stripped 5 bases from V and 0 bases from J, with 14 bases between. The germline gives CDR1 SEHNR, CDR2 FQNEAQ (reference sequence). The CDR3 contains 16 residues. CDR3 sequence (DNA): TGTGCCAGCAGCCCCGGGGGCCTCTTCTCCTACAATGAGCAGTTCTTC. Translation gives CASSPGGLFSYNEQFF.

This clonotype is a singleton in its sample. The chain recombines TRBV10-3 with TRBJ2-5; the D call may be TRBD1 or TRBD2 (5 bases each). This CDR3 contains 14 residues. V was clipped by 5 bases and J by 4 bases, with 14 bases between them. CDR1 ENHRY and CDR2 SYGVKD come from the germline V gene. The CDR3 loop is CAISRDLVRETQYF. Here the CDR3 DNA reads TGTGCCATCAGTCGGGACCTGGTGAGAGAGACCCAGTACTTC.

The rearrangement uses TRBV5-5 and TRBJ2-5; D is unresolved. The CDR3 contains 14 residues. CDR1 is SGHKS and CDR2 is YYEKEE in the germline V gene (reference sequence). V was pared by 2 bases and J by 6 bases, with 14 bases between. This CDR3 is CASSFTEIWQTQYF. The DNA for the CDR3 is TGTGCCAGCAGCTTCACAGAAATATGGCAGACCCAGTACTTC.

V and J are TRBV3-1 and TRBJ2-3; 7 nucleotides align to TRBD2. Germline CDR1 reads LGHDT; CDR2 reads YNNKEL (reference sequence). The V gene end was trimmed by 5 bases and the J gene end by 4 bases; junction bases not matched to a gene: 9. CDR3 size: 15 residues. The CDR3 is CASSLSGEAADTQYF. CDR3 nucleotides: TGTGCCAGCAGCTTAAGCGGGGAGGCGGCAGATACGCAGTATTTT.

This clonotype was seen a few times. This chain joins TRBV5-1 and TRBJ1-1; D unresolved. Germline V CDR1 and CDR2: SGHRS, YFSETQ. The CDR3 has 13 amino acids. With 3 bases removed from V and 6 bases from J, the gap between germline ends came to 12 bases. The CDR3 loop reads CASSSTYSAEAFF. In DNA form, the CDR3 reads TGCGCCAGCAGCTCAACATACAGTGCTGAAGCTTTCTTT.

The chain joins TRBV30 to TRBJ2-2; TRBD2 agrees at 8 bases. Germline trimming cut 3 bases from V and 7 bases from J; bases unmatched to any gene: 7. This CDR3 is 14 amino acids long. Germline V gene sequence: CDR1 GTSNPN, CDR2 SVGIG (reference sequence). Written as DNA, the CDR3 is TGTGCCTGGAGGGTAGCGGGAAGCGGCGGGGAGCTGTTTTTT. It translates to CAWRVAGSGGELFF.

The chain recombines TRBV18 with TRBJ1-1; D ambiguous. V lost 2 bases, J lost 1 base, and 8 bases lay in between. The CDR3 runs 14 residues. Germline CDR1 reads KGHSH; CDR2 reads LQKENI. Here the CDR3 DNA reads TGTGCCAGCTCACCAATTCACCCGAACACTGAAGCTTTCTTT. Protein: CASSPIHPNTEAFF.

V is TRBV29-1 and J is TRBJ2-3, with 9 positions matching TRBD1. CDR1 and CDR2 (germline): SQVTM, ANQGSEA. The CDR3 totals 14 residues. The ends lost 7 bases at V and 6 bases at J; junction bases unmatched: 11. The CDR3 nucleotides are TGCAGCGGAAGGACCGGGACAGGGCCCGATACGCAGTATTTT. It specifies CSGRTGTGPDTQYF.

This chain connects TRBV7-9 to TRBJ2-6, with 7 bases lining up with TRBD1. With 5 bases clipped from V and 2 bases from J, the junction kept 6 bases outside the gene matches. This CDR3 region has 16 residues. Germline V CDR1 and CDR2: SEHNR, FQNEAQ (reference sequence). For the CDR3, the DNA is TGTGCCAGCAGCCACACACAGGGGACTGGGGCCAACGTCCTGACTTTC. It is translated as CASSHTQGTGANVLTF.

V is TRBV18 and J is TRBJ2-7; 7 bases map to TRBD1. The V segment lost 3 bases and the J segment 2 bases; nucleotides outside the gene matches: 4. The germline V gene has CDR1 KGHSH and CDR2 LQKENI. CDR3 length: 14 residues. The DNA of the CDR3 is TGTGCCAGCTCACCTCGGGACAGTGCCTACGAGCAGTACTTC. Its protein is CASSPRDSAYEQYF.

The CDR3 region has the DNA TGTGCCACCCGGACTAGCGGAACCTACGAGCAGTACTTC. Amino acid sequence: CATRTSGTYEQYF. The chain recombines TRBV28 with TRBJ2-7; 10 bases align to TRBD2. V lost 10 bases, J lost 2 bases, and 5 bases stayed unmatched. Looked up from germline, CDR1 is MDHEN and CDR2 is SYDVKM. The CDR3 covers 13 residues.

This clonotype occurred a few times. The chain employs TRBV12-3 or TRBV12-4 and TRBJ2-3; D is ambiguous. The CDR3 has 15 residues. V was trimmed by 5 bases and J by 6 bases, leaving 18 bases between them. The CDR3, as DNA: TGTGCCAGCAGTCCGCCGTTAGTGGGAATTGATACGCAGTATTTT. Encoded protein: CASSPPLVGIDTQYF.

In DNA form, the CDR3 reads TGCAGTGCTAGAGATCCGGGGGGGCAAGAGACCCAGTACTTC. This translates into CSARDPGGQETQYF. The rearrangement joins TRBV20-1 to TRBJ2-5, with 8 bases aligning to TRBD2. V lost 0 bases to trimming and J lost 2 bases; unmatched junction nucleotides: 2. The CDR3 loop spans 14 amino acids. Germline V gives CDR1 DFQATT, CDR2 SNEGSKA (reference sequence).